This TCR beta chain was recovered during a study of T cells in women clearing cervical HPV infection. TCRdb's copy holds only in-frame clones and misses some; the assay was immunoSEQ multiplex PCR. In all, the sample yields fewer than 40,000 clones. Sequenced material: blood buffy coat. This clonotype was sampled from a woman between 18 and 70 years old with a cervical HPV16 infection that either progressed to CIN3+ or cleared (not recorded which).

CDR3 DNA, as far as it was read: TGCAGCGTACCCGGACAGGGAAACTATGGC. It translates to CSVPGQGNYG. The entire CDR3 protein is CSVPGQGNYGYTF. The rearrangement links TRBV29-1 to TRBJ1-2; 8 bases line up with TRBD1. The CDR3 end is not reached by the read, which stops 3 residues before it; the germline J gene fills it in. The V gene end was trimmed by 6 bases and the J gene end by 2 bases; junction bases not matched to a gene: 5. CDR1 and CDR2 from the germline V gene are SQVTM and ANQGSEA. The CDR3 has 13 amino acids.